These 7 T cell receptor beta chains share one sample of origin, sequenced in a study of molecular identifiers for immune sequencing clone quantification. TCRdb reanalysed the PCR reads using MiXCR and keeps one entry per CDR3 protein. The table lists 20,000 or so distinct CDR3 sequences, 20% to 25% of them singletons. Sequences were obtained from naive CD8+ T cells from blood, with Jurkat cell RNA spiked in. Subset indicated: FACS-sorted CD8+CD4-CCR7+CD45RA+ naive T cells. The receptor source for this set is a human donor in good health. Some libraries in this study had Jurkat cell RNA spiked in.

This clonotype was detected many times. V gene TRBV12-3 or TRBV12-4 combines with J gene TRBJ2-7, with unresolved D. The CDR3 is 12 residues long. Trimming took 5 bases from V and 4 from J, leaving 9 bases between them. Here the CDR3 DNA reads TGTGCCAGCAGTCCTACGGGTTACGAGCAGTACTTC. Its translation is CASSPTGYEQYF.

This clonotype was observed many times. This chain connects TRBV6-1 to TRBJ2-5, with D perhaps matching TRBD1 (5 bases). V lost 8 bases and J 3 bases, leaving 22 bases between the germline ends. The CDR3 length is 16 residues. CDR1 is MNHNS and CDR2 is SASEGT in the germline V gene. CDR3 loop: CASSKKMGQGEETQYF. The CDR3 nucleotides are TGTGCCAGCTCCAAGAAAATGGGGCAGGGCGAAGAGACCCAGTACTTC.

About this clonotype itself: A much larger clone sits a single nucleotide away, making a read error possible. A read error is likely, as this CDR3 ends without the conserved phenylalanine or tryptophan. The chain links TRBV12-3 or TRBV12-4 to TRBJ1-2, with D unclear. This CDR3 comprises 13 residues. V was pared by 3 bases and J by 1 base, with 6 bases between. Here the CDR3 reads CASSFGNNYGYTI. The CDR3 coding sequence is TGTGCCAGCAGTTTTGGGAATAACTATGGCTACACCATC.

CDR3 region: CASSQGQKTMDTQYF. The CDR3 region has the DNA TGCGCCAGCAGCCAGGGACAGAAGACCATGGATACGCAGTATTTT. V usage is TRBV4-3 and J usage is TRBJ2-3, with 7 bases matching TRBD1. The CDR3 is 15 residues long. The V gene end was trimmed by 3 bases and the J gene end by 6 bases; junction bases not matched to a gene: 9. CDR1 and CDR2 from the germline V gene are LGHNA and YSLEER.

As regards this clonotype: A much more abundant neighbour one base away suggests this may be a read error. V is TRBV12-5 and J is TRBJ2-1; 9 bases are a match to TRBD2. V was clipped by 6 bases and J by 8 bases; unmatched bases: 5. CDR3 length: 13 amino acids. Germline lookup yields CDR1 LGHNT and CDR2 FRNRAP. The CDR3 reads CASGSIAGDEQFF. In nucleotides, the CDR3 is TGTGCTAGTGGCTCAATAGCGGGAGATGAGCAGTTCTTC.

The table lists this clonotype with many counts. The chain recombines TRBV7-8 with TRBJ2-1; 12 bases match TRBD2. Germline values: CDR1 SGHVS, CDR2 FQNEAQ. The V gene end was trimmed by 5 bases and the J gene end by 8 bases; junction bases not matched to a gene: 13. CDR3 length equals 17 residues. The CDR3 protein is CASSLSRLAGAVYEQFF. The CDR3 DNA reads TGTGCCAGCAGCCTCTCCAGACTAGCGGGAGCCGTATATGAGCAGTTCTTC. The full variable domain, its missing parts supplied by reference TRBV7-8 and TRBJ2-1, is GAGVSQSPRYKVAKRGQDVALRCDPISGHVSLFWYQQALGQGPEFLTYFQNEAQLDKSGLPSDRFFAERPEGSVSTLKIQRTQQEDSAVYLCASSLSRLAGAVYEQFFGPGTRLTVL.

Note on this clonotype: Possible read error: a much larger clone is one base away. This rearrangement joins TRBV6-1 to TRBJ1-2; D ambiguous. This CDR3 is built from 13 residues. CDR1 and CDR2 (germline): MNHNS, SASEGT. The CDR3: CASGDMGFYGYTF. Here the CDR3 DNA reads TGTGCCAGCGGTGATATGGGATTCTATGGCTACACCTTC.